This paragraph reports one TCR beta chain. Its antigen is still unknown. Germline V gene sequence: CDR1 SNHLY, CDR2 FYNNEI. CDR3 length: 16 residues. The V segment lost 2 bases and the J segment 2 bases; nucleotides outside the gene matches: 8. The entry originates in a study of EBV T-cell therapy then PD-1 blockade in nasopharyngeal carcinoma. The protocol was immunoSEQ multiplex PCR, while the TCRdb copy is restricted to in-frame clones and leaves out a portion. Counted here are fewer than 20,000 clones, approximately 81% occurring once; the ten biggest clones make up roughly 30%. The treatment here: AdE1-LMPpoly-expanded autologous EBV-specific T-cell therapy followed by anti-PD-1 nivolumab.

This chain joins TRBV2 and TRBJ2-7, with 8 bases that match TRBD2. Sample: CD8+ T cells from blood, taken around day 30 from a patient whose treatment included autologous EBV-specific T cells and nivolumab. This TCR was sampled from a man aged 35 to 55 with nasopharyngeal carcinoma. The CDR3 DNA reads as TGTGCCAGCAGTGAAACGCAGCGGGGGAGAACCTACGAGCAGTACTTC. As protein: CASSETQRGRTYEQYF.